One and the same sample provided the 27 T cell receptor beta chains below, sequenced in a study of beta chain features in type 1 diabetes listed by TCRdb under 2018. These receptors lack a known antigen. Paper-wide results and their limitations: Type 1 diabetes patients showed a moderate but significant shortening of TCRB CDR3 length in all four CD4+ subsets.

Receptors were amplified or captured by the immunoSEQ multiplex PCR assay. All of the isolated RNA was reverse transcribed with the High Capacity cDNA Reverse Transcription Kit, so expressed TCRB transcripts were sequenced. TCRdb obtained this table from immuneACCESS and retained in-frame rearrangements with V and J assigned. These tables miss some clones; where compared with another copy, unresolved V genes account for less than half of the shortfall, and the remainder is unexplained. Here the sample has 250,000 to 350,000 clones; around 16% occur a single time. Less than 0.02% of the sample goes to the ten largest clones. Sequenced sample: naive CD4+ T cells from blood. In the paper's terms, the cell subset or site label means: true naive CD4+ T cells. Every receptor here comes from a young man with type 1 diabetes.

The chain recombines TRBV9 with TRBJ2-3; maybe TRBD2 (5 bases). CDR1 and CDR2 from the germline V gene are SGDLS and YYNGEE. This CDR3 is built from 15 residues. With 0 bases removed from V and 8 bases from J, the gap between germline ends came to 16 bases. In DNA, the CDR3 is TGTGCCAGCAGCGTAGATTTGCTATGGGGAGTTACGCAGTATTTT. It is translated as CASSVDLLWGVTQYF.

This chain connects TRBV19 to TRBJ1-5, with D uncertain. This CDR3 is built from 16 residues. V lost 8 bases and J 2 bases, leaving 19 bases between the germline ends. CDR1 LNHDA and CDR2 SQIVND come from the germline V gene (reference sequence). The CDR3: CASAFRDPWGNQPQHF. The CDR3, as DNA: TGTGCCAGTGCATTCCGGGATCCTTGGGGCAATCAGCCCCAGCATTTT. Full variable domain (missing parts from reference TRBV19 and TRBJ1-5): DGGITQSPKYLFRKEGQNVTLSCEQNLNHDAMYWYRQDPGQGLRLIYYSQIVNDFQKGDIAEGYSVSREKKESFPLTVTSAQKNPTAFYLCASAFRDPWGNQPQHFGDGTRLSIL.

The rearrangement uses TRBV5-1 and TRBJ1-1; D is possibly TRBD1 (5 bases). The V and J ends lost 2 bases and 4 bases respectively, with 6 bases between them. Germline V gene lookup returns CDR1 SGHRS and CDR2 YFSETQ. The CDR3 length is 12 residues. The CDR3 loop is CASSFGGTEAFF. The CDR3, as DNA: TGCGCCAGCAGCTTCGGGGGCACTGAAGCTTTCTTT. Together with reference TRBV5-1 and TRBJ1-1, the CDR3 gives the full variable domain: KAGVTQTPRYLIKTRGQQVTLSCSPISGHRSVSWYQQTPGQGLQFLFEYFSETQRNKGNFPGRFSGRQFSNSRSEMNVSTLELGDSALYLCASSFGGTEAFFGQGTRLTVV.

This clone was counted between two and nine times. The chain recombines TRBV7-2 with TRBJ2-3, with TRBD2 identical over 9 bases. Germline V gene sequence: CDR1 SGHTA, CDR2 FQGNSA. The CDR3 is 17 residues long. DNA for the CDR3: TGTGCTACAGTCCCCAGCCGTGCGGGGGGGCAATCAAATACGCAGTATTTT. It translates to CATVPSRAGGQSNTQYF. The full variable domain, completed using reference TRBV7-2 and TRBJ2-3, is GAGVSQSPSNKVTEKGKDVELRCDPISGHTALYWYRQSLGQGLEFLIYFQGNSAPDKSGLPSDRFSAERTGGSVSTLTIQRTQQEDSAVYLCATVPSRAGGQSNTQYFGPGTRLTVL.

This sequence joins TRBV28 and TRBJ2-5; 8 positions agree with TRBD1. The assigned J gene may be wrong: the sequence end matches TRBJ2-7 better. Per germline, CDR1 MDHEN and CDR2 SYDVKM. The CDR3 sequence is 15 residues long. As DNA, the CDR3 is TGTGCCAGCAGTACCCCCGGGACAGGCTCCTACGAGCAGTACTTC. It yields the protein CASSTPGTGSYEQYF.

This clone has more than one count but fewer than ten. The chain couples TRBV19 to TRBJ2-7; D is possibly TRBD1 (6 bases). The V and J ends lost 4 bases and 3 bases respectively, with 13 bases between them. The length of the CDR3 is 14 residues. The germline gives CDR1 LNHDA, CDR2 SQIVND (reference sequence). The CDR3 loop reads CASSKRQDDYEQYF. DNA for the CDR3: TGTGCCAGTAGTAAACGACAGGACGACTACGAGCAGTACTTC.

V usage is TRBV28 and J usage is TRBJ1-1, with 12 nucleotides matching TRBD1. The CDR3 contains 15 residues. The V gene end was trimmed by 5 bases and the J gene end by 6 bases; junction bases not matched to a gene: 7. CDR1 and CDR2 from the germline V gene are MDHEN and SYDVKM. The CDR3 bases are TGTGCCAGCAGTAGGGGACAGGGGGCTAGGGCTGAAGCTTTCTTT. Translation: CASSRGQGARAEAFF.

This clone was found a few times. The chain couples TRBV7-2 to TRBJ1-1; 10 nucleotides line up with TRBD1. The CDR3 runs to 13 residues. Trimming removed 5 bases from V and 7 bases from J; junction bases left unmatched: 4. Germline CDR1 and CDR2: SGHTA and FQGNSA. CDR3 sequence: CASSSRDRGEAFF. The CDR3 DNA sequence: TGTGCCAGCAGCAGCCGGGACAGGGGTGAAGCTTTCTTT. Full variable domain (rest looked up from reference TRBV7-2 and TRBJ1-1): GAGVSQSPSNKVTEKGKDVELRCDPISGHTALYWYRQSLGQGLEFLIYFQGNSAPDKSGLPSDRFSAERTGGSVSTLTIQRTQQEDSAVYLCASSSRDRGEAFFGQGTRLTVV.

This chain uses TRBV19 with TRBJ2-7; 8 bases map to TRBD2. Germline V gene sequence: CDR1 LNHDA, CDR2 SQIVND (reference sequence). The V segment lost 6 bases and the J segment 3 bases; nucleotides outside the gene matches: 7. The CDR3 extends over 14 amino acids. CDR3 sequence reads: CASSRLAKFYEQYF. The CDR3 nucleotides are TGTGCCAGTAGCCGACTAGCGAAGTTCTACGAGCAGTACTTC.

The CDR3 sequence is CASSSGGGELFF. In DNA, the CDR3 is TGTGCCTCAAGCTCGGGGGGAGGGGAGCTGTTTTTT. The rearrangement uses TRBV30 and TRBJ2-2; 7 nucleotides agree with TRBD2. The CDR3 is made up of 12 amino acids. Germline V gene lookup returns CDR1 GTSNPN and CDR2 SVGIG (reference sequence). The V gene end was trimmed by 7 bases and the J gene end by 8 bases; junction bases not matched to a gene: 7.

Written as DNA, the CDR3 is TGTGCCAGCAGCTTTCGACTAGCGAAAGAGACCCAGTACTTC. Encoded protein: CASSFRLAKETQYF. This rearrangement joins TRBV7-2 to TRBJ2-5, with 8 nucleotides matching TRBD2. The CDR3 is 14 residues long. V was clipped by 3 bases and J by 3 bases; unmatched bases: 3. From germline, CDR1 is SGHTA and CDR2 FQGNSA. The variable domain in full, with the rest retrieved from reference TRBV7-2 and TRBJ2-5, is GAGVSQSPSNKVTEKGKDVELRCDPISGHTALYWYRQSLGQGLEFLIYFQGNSAPDKSGLPSDRFSAERTGGSVSTLTIQRTQQEDSAVYLCASSFRLAKETQYFGPGTRLLVL.

This clone showed up just a few times. The V call is TRBV4-1, the J call TRBJ1-5; 7 nucleotides line up with TRBD1. Germline V gene sequence: CDR1 MGHRA, CDR2 YSYEKL. V shed 2 bases, J shed 1 base, and the junction held 5 bases outside the gene matches. The CDR3 is 16 amino acids. The CDR3 DNA reads as TGCGCCAGCAGCCAATTGAAGGGGGCAAGCAATCAGCCCCAGCATTTT. It is translated as CASSQLKGASNQPQHF.

V usage is TRBV18 and J usage is TRBJ2-7; TRBD1 is a possible D gene (6 bases). Germline CDR1 reads KGHSH; CDR2 reads LQKENI. V lost 3 bases and J 0 bases, leaving 12 bases between the germline ends. The CDR3 loop spans 15 amino acids. The CDR3 bases are TGTGCCAGCTCACCCACCAGAGGGGGCTCCTACGAGCAGTACTTC. Its translation is CASSPTRGGSYEQYF.

This CDR3 is CASSRRSGANVLTF. CDR3 DNA sequence: TGTGCCAGCAGTAGGAGATCTGGGGCCAACGTCCTGACTTTC. The J gene is TRBJ2-6, the V gene TRBV6-1; D is unclear. Germline V lookup: CDR1 MNHNS, CDR2 SASEGT. V was shortened by 5 bases and J by 1 base, with 6 bases between the two germline ends. This CDR3 has 14 amino acids.

This rearrangement joins TRBV5-1 to TRBJ2-7; 7 bases match TRBD2. Per germline, CDR1 SGHRS and CDR2 YFSETQ. Trimming cost V 4 bases and J 0 bases; bases outside gene matches: 4. CDR3 length: 14 amino acids. CDR3 bases: TGCGCCAGCAGCCCCGGGGGGTCCTCCTACGAGCAGTACTTC. Translation gives CASSPGGSSYEQYF.

This clone was seen a few times. The rearrangement uses TRBV11-2 and TRBJ2-1; 10 bases map to TRBD2. V was clipped by 5 bases and J by 8 bases; unmatched bases: 6. Germline CDR1 reads SGHAT; CDR2 reads FQNNGV. This CDR3 is built from 14 residues. The CDR3 is CASSPRLAGDEQFF. The CDR3 coding sequence is TGTGCCAGCAGCCCGAGACTAGCGGGCGATGAGCAGTTCTTC.

This sequence joins TRBV9 and TRBJ2-5; D uncertain. The V end was cut by 0 bases, the J end by 4 bases, with 13 bases between. There are 15 residues in the CDR3. Germline-derived CDR1 and CDR2 are SGDLS and YYNGEE. CDR3 loop: CASSVERGPRETQYF. The CDR3 region has the DNA TGTGCCAGCAGCGTAGAACGAGGCCCACGAGAGACCCAGTACTTC. Complete variable domain (other parts from reference TRBV9 and TRBJ2-5): DSGVTQTPKHLITATGQRVTLRCSPRSGDLSVYWYQQSLDQGLQFLIQYYNGEERAKGNILERFSAQQFPDLHSELNLSSLELGDSALYFCASSVERGPRETQYFGPGTRLLVL.

CDR3 coding DNA: TGTGCCAGCAGCCCTTGGGGGACAGATGGAGAAAAACTGTTTTTT. Protein sequence: CASSPWGTDGEKLFF. This chain links TRBV11-2 with TRBJ1-4; 7 positions agree with TRBD1. The length of the CDR3 is 15 residues. J gave up 8 bases and V 5 bases, and 11 bases lay outside the gene matches. Germline values: CDR1 SGHAT, CDR2 FQNNGV.

J is TRBJ2-5 and V is TRBV5-1; no clear D gene. The CDR3 is made up of 13 amino acids. CDR1 is SGHRS, CDR2 YFSETQ, per germline. V was clipped by 2 bases and J by 4 bases, with 9 bases between them. CDR3 DNA sequence: TGCGCCAGCAGCTTAACGGTTCGAGAGACCCAGTACTTC. Translation: CASSLTVRETQYF.

This clone was seen more than once but under ten times. The CDR3 region is CASSTEGVEQFF. The CDR3 DNA reads as TGTGCCAGTAGTACCGAGGGGGTTGAGCAGTTCTTC. This chain connects TRBV19 to TRBJ2-1; TRBD1 might be the D (6 bases). Trimming shortened V by 4 bases and J by 9 bases, and 10 bases separated the two germline ends. The CDR3 is 12 amino acids. The germline V gene encodes CDR1 LNHDA and CDR2 SQIVND (reference sequence).

The chain is built from TRBV28 and TRBJ1-1, with 10 bases fitting TRBD1. The ends lost 6 bases at V and 5 bases at J; junction bases unmatched: 9. Germline V lookup: CDR1 MDHEN, CDR2 SYDVKM. The CDR3 covers 15 residues. The CDR3 spells CASRERQGARTEAFF. The CDR3, as DNA: TGTGCCAGCAGGGAACGACAGGGGGCTAGGACTGAAGCTTTCTTT. The variable domain in full, with the rest retrieved from reference TRBV28 and TRBJ1-1, is DVKVTQSSRYLVKRTGEKVFLECVQDMDHENMFWYRQDPGLGLRLIYFSYDVKMKEKGDIPEGYSVSREKKERFSLILESASTNQTSMYLCASRERQGARTEAFFGQGTRLTVV.

This clone came up a few times. This chain uses TRBV27 with TRBJ2-1; 7 bases are a match to TRBD1. Trimming removed 6 bases from V and 2 bases from J; junction bases left unmatched: 7. The CDR3 is 15 amino acids. Germline V gene data show CDR1 as MNHEY and CDR2 as SMNVEV (reference sequence). The CDR3 coding sequence is TGTGCCAGCAGACGCCGGGACAGCACCTACAATGAGCAGTTCTTC. Translated: CASRRRDSTYNEQFF.

The chain has TRBV15 and TRBJ2-2; D call uncertain. The germline V gene has CDR1 LNHNV and CDR2 YYDKDF (reference sequence). The germline V and J ends were trimmed by 0 bases and 8 bases, with 22 bases remaining between them. The CDR3 loop spans 18 amino acids. The CDR3 reads CATSRDPPEIDRLGELFF. The CDR3, as DNA: TGTGCCACCAGCAGAGATCCCCCGGAGATCGACCGTTTAGGGGAGCTGTTTTTT.

This clone showed up just a few times. This rearrangement joins TRBV10-3 to TRBJ2-3, with D hard to call. V lost 0 bases and J lost 1, with 14 bases in between. The CDR3 extends over 17 amino acids. The germline gives CDR1 ENHRY, CDR2 SYGVKD. This CDR3 reads CAISESILNSRTDTQYF. DNA for the CDR3: TGTGCCATCAGTGAGTCGATTTTAAACAGCCGCACAGATACGCAGTATTTT.

This chain connects TRBV2 to TRBJ1-5, with TRBD1 matching over 7 bases. Trimming cost V 3 bases and J 3 bases; bases outside gene matches: 8. Germline V gene data show CDR1 as SNHLY and CDR2 as FYNNEI. The CDR3 consists of 16 residues. The CDR3 is CASSDGATGHNQPQHF. In nucleotides, the CDR3 is TGTGCCAGCAGTGACGGGGCGACAGGGCACAATCAGCCCCAGCATTTT.

The rearrangement links TRBV18 to TRBJ2-5, with TRBD2 as a possible D gene (6 bases). Trimming took off 0 bases at V and 0 bases at J, with 14 bases between the two ends. Germline CDR1 KGHSH, CDR2 LQKENI. The CDR3 length is 17 residues. The CDR3 DNA follows: TGTGCCAGCTCACCACCGGGGCGGGGAGTGTACCAAGAGACCCAGTACTTC. Protein product: CASSPPGRGVYQETQYF.

This chain uses TRBV27 with TRBJ2-5; tentative D call: TRBD1 (6 bases). CDR1 and CDR2 from the germline V gene are MNHEY and SMNVEV (reference sequence). Trimming removed 3 bases at V and 0 bases at J, with 14 bases between. This CDR3 has 16 residues. DNA of the CDR3: TGTGCCAGCAGTTTCCAGGGGCCCCTATACCAAGAGACCCAGTACTTC. Its protein is CASSFQGPLYQETQYF.